The present T cell receptor (beta chain) was sequenced within a study of T cells of healthy individuals. TCRdb passed the 5' RACE reads through MiXCR, listing each CDR3 protein once. This table has around 83,000 distinct CDR3 sequences, more than 5% appearing once. This clonotype showed up just a few times. The source is a female donor in good health.

The CDR3 protein is CASSLGGSQYNEQFF. In DNA form, the CDR3 reads TGTGCCAGCAGCTTAGGGGGGAGCCAATACAATGAGCAGTTCTTC. The chain employs TRBV7-9 and TRBJ2-1, with D perhaps matching TRBD1 or TRBD2 (5 bases each). The V end lost 1 base, the J end lost 4 bases, and 11 bases lay between the germline ends. The CDR3 totals 15 residues. Germline V gene lookup returns CDR1 SEHNR and CDR2 FQNEAQ (reference sequence).